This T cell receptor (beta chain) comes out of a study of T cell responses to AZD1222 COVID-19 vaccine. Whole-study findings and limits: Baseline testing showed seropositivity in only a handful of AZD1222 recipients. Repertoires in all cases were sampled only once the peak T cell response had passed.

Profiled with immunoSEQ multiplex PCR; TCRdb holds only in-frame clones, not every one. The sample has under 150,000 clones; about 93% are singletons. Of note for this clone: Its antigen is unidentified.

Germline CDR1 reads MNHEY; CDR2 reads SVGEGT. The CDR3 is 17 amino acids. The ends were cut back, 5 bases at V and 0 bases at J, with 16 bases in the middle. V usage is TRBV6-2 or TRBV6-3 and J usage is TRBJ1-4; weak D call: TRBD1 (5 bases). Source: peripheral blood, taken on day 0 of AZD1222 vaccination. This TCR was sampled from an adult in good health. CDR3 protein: CASSRGHFDATNEKLFF. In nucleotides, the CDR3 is TGTGCCAGCAGTCGCGGACACTTCGATGCAACTAATGAAAAACTGTTTTTT.